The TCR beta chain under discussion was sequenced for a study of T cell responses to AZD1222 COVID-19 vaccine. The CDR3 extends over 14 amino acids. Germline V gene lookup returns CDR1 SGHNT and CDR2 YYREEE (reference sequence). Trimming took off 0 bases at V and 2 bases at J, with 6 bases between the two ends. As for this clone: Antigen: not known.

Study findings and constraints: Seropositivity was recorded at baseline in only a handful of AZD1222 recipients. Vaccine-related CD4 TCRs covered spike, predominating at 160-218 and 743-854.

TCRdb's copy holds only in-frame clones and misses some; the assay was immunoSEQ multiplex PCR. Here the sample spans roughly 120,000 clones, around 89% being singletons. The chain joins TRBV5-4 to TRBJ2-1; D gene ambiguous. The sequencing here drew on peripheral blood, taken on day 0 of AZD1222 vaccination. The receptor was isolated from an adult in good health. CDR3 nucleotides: TGTGCCAGCAGCTTGGATCACACCTACAATGAGCAGTTCTTC. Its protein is CASSLDHTYNEQFF.